This T cell receptor (beta chain) was recovered during a study of metastatic and nonmetastatic thyroid tumors. Study-level results: A significant increase in TCR beta diversity was reportedly seen in malignant thyroid tumors relative to benign nodules, in blood and tumor.

TCRdb re-clonotyped the PCR reads through MiXCR. Among 23,000 or so clones listed, 20% were seen once. This clone was found many times. Its specificity is not known. The same CDR3 also results from other DNA sequences found in this sample. Germline lookup yields CDR1 SGHRS and CDR2 YFSETQ. The trim removed 5 bases at V and 4 bases at J, leaving 9 bases unmatched. CDR3 length: 16 amino acids. No treatment of any kind had been given to any patient before thyroid surgery. This chain links TRBV5-1 with TRBJ2-2; 9 positions agree with TRBD2. The sequencing sample was made of blood. This TCR derives from a male donor with papillary thyroid cancer or a benign thyroid nodule (not recorded which). Some clones in this sample may be carry-over from other donors' samples. CDR3 protein: CASSGSGSRGTGELFF. The CDR3 DNA reads as TGCGCCAGCAGTGGTAGCGGGAGTCGTGGCACCGGGGAGCTGTTTTTT.